A single TCR beta chain is shown here with its context. Original methodology: Estimates of nucleated cell counts were drawn from the amplification of reference gene primers. The data were produced by immunoSEQ multiplex PCR, yet TCRdb's version contains in-frame clones alone and is incomplete. D and trimming come from the DNA, and the V and J calls and clone size come from that table. The sample lists more than 45,000 clones, roughly nine tenths seen once, with about 5.1% in the top ten. Losses at the gene ends were 3 bases for V and 10 bases for J; bases not matched to a gene: 10. The CDR3 runs to 15 residues. Germline V gene sequence: CDR1 SGHTS, CDR2 YDEGEE. This entry comes from a study of blood T cell repertoires in COVID-19. Study details: Sites across the United States, Italy and Spain contributed samples from acute and convalescent COVID-19. T cells, B-cell-depleted T cells, or PBMCs supplied cDNA or gDNA.

The chain combines TRBV5-8 with TRBJ2-1; 10 bases match TRBD2. This receptor was obtained from a man in his 70s with acute or convalescent COVID-19. Material: peripheral blood. CDR3 region: CASSSTSGVPQEQFF. As DNA, the CDR3 is TGTGCCAGCAGCTCCACTAGCGGGGTACCCCAGGAGCAGTTCTTC.